The rows below give T cell receptor beta chains drawn from one sample of a study of chemoradiotherapy in HPV16-positive cancers. The method was immunoSEQ multiplex PCR; TCRdb's version includes in-frame clones alone and lacks a portion of them. The sample shows over 3,500 clones, roughly 90% of them seen only once. Sampling was conducted from a patient who underwent chemoradiotherapy. These receptor sequences come from a human donor with HPV-associated anogenital cancer. CDR3s include the opening cysteine and the closing phenylalanine or tryptophan. Fields, in order: V gene, D gene, clone size, J gene, CDR3 protein, CDR3 DNA. A D gene is named only where the DNA matches it firmly. A row's size may be missing; if present it is once, few, many or a size class.

TRBV11-3,TRBD2,-,TRBJ2-1,CASSYIRLAGGNEQFF,TGTGCCAGCAGTTACATCCGACTAGCGGGTGGAAATGAGCAGTTCTTC
TRBV30,-,-,TRBJ2-1,CAWSGGKGTRQFF,TGTGCCTGGAGTGGCGGGAAAGGGACTCGGCAGTTCTTC
TRBV5-4,TRBD1,-,TRBJ2-7,CASSFLTGTGSEQYF,TGTGCCAGCAGCTTCCTAACCGGGACAGGGAGCGAGCAGTACTTC
TRBV7-2,-,-,TRBJ1-2,CASSSSDKGNYGYTF,TGTGCCAGCAGCTCCTCGGACAAGGGAAACTATGGCTACACCTTC
TRBV11-2,TRBD1,-,TRBJ2-2,CASSSRQGARAGELFF,TGTGCCAGCAGCTCACGACAGGGGGCAAGGGCCGGGGAGCTGTTTTTT
TRBV5-8,-,-,TRBJ1-3,CASSPWTAIGSGNTIYF,TGTGCCAGCAGCCCCTGGACAGCGATTGGGTCTGGAAACACCATATATTTT
TRBV11-1,-,-,TRBJ2-7,CASSLDLGPSYEQYF,TGTGCCAGCAGCTTAGATTTGGGGCCGAGCTACGAGCAGTACTTC
TRBV7-2,-,-,TRBJ1-6,CASSLVRGRNSPLHF,TGTGCCAGCAGCTTAGTACGGGGCAGAAATTCACCCCTCCACTTT
TRBV25-1,-,-,TRBJ2-7,CASRGTATYEQYF,TGTGCCAGCCGGGGGACAGCCACCTACGAGCAGTACTTC
TRBV4-1,-,-,TRBJ1-1,CASSQDSRGNTEAFF,TGCGCCAGCAGCCAAGATAGCCGTGGGAACACTGAAGCTTTCTTT
TRBV9,-,-,TRBJ2-3,CASSVGDWKIPDTQYF,TGTGCCAGCAGCGTGGGGGACTGGAAAATCCCAGATACGCAGTATTTT
TRBV30,-,few,TRBJ2-1,CAWIGQLEQFF,TGTGCCTGGATAGGACAACTAGAGCAGTTCTTC
TRBV29-1,-,once,TRBJ2-7,CSVRDYEQYF,TGCAGCGTGAGAGACTACGAGCAGTACTTC
TRBV6-1,-,few,TRBJ1-1,CAGGASGNEAFF,TGTGCCGGTGGGGCGTCGGGGAATGAAGCTTTCTTT
TRBV7-9,-,-,TRBJ2-7,CASSLAYANYEQYF,TGTGCCAGCAGCTTAGCCTACGCTAATTACGAGCAGTACTTC
TRBV18,-,once,TRBJ1-1,CASSSRLEAFF,TGTGCCAGCTCATCCAGGCTTGAAGCTTTCTTT
TRBV7-8,-,-,TRBJ2-7,CASGAGRFSYEQYF,TGTGCCAGCGGTGCGGGACGGTTCTCCTACGAGCAGTACTTC
TRBV7-7,-,-,TRBJ2-2,CASSLGVNTGELFF,TGTGCTAGCAGCTTAGGAGTTAACACCGGGGAGCTGTTTTTT